Following are 29 T cell receptor beta chains from one sample sequenced in a study of blood T cells in healthy people across ages. It was with a sample-barcoded 5' primer and a J-beta primer mix that a second PCR of about 7 to 12 cycles was run. TCRdb used MiXCR to reprocess the 5' RACE reads, holding one entry per CDR3 protein. The sample consists of 1,500,000 or so distinct CDR3 sequences, roughly 43% of them appearing once. Input material: blood. These receptors all stem from a woman under 30 in good health.

The chain has TRBV25-1 and TRBJ1-6; TRBD1 is a possible D gene (5 bases). The V end was cut by 5 bases, the J end by 16 bases, with 12 bases between. CDR1 and CDR2 (germline): MGHDK, SYGVNS. The CDR3 spans 11 residues. DNA for the CDR3: TGTGCCAGCAGTCTATACGGGGGTCTCCACTTT. This gives the protein CASSLYGGLHF.

V gene TRBV9 combines with J gene TRBJ2-4, with no clear D. The CDR3 consists of 14 residues. CDR1 and CDR2 (germline): SGDLS, YYNGEE. Trimming took off 3 bases at V and 4 bases at J, with 11 bases between the two ends. The chain's CDR3 is CASSDSRAKNIQYF. In DNA form, the CDR3 reads TGTGCCAGCAGCGACTCCCGGGCAAAAAACATTCAGTACTTC.

This clonotype was recorded a few times. The chain is built from TRBV5-1 and TRBJ2-7; no firm D call. V lost 0 bases and J 3 bases, leaving 10 bases between the germline ends. This CDR3 comprises 14 residues. Germline V CDR1 and CDR2: SGHRS, YFSETQ. The CDR3 region has the DNA TGCGCCAGCAGCTTGGTCCAGCTCAGCTACGAGCAGTACTTC. Residues: CASSLVQLSYEQYF.

The chain has TRBV4-3 and TRBJ2-7, with TRBD2 matching 13 bases. The end of the DNA fits TRBJ2-5 better, so the J call may be wrong. The length of the CDR3 is 18 residues. Germline assignment: CDR1 LGHNA and CDR2 YSLEER. The CDR3 DNA follows: TGCGCCAGCAGCCAGGCTGGGACTAGCGGGATTTCTCGAGAGACCCAGTACTTC. This codes for CASSQAGTSGISRETQYF.

This rearrangement joins TRBV20-1 to TRBJ2-1; the match to TRBD2 covers 8 bases. CDR1 is DFQATT and CDR2 is SNEGSKA in the germline V gene (reference sequence). The junction had 12 bases not matched to a gene; V was cut back by 8 bases and J by 0 bases. CDR3 length: 16 residues. CDR3 in DNA: TGCAGTCAGACCGGACTAGCCTCCCTCTCCTACAATGAGCAGTTCTTC. Its protein is CSQTGLASLSYNEQFF.

The V gene is TRBV7-2, the J gene TRBJ2-5, with D possibly matching TRBD1 (5 bases). CDR1 is SGHTA and CDR2 is FQGNSA in the germline V gene. CDR3 length: 13 residues. The V gene lost 11 bases and the J gene lost 2 bases, with 15 bases spanning the gap. CDR3 residues: CAVRRTSQETQYF. As DNA, the CDR3 is TGTGCCGTTCGCCGGACATCGCAAGAGACCCAGTACTTC.

The chain links TRBV27 to TRBJ2-5; tentatively, D is TRBD2 (5 bases). This CDR3 comprises 13 residues. Germline CDR1 is MNHEY and CDR2 is SMNVEV (reference sequence). V was pared by 5 bases and J by 11 bases, with 18 bases between. This CDR3 is CASSISSTVGQYF. The CDR3 coding sequence is TGTGCCAGCAGTATCTCTAGCACGGTTGGGCAGTACTTC.

This clonotype was counted ten times or more. This chain links TRBV7-2 with TRBJ2-1; D gene uncertain. The CDR3 is 13 amino acids. Germline CDR1 is SGHTA and CDR2 is FQGNSA. Between the trimmed V and J ends, which lost 1 base and 8 bases, there was a span of 9 bases. The CDR3 reads CASSLDLSHEQFF. DNA for the CDR3: TGTGCCAGCAGCTTAGATCTATCACATGAGCAGTTCTTC.

For the CDR3, the DNA is TGTGCCAGCAGTTCGGGACAGGCCGAAAATGAAAAACTGTTTTTT. Translating gives CASSSGQAENEKLFF. This sequence joins TRBV6-2 or TRBV6-3 and TRBJ1-4, with 8 bases aligning to TRBD1. Germline CDR1 MNHEY, CDR2 SVGEGT. The CDR3 loop spans 15 amino acids. Trimming removed 4 bases from V and 5 bases from J; junction bases left unmatched: 6.

This chain joins TRBV10-3 and TRBJ2-1, with D maybe TRBD1 (6 bases). Germline CDR1 and CDR2: ENHRY and SYGVKD. CDR3 length equals 14 residues. V lost 3 bases, J lost 8 bases, and 14 bases lay in between. CDR3 sequence reads: CAISDNRVDYEQFF. The CDR3 DNA follows: TGTGCCATCAGTGATAACAGGGTGGACTATGAGCAGTTCTTC.

With regard to this clonotype: Because the CDR3 is missing its conserved closing phenylalanine or tryptophan, this is likely a read error. The chain has TRBV20-1 and TRBJ2-4, with D unclear. CDR1 DFQATT and CDR2 SNEGSKA come from the germline V gene (reference sequence). The CDR3 has 12 amino acids. Trimming took off 3 bases at V and 3 bases at J, with 6 bases between the two ends. The CDR3 reads CSARDSKNIQYL. In nucleotides, the CDR3 is TGCAGTGCTAGGGATAGCAAAAACATTCAGTACCTC.

The chain recombines TRBV20-1 with TRBJ2-1; D gene uncertain. The CDR3 runs 15 residues. CDR1 DFQATT and CDR2 SNEGSKA come from the germline V gene (reference sequence). The V and J ends lost 6 bases and 5 bases respectively, with 20 bases between them. The CDR3, as DNA: TGCAGTGCCCTCCTCCCAATAGGGTGGAACAATGAGCAGTTCTTC. It translates to CSALLPIGWNNEQFF.

This CDR3 reads CSARDGSSGSYEQYF. As DNA, the CDR3 is TGCAGTGCTAGAGATGGGTCTAGCGGGAGCTACGAGCAGTACTTC. The V and J genes are TRBV20-1 and TRBJ2-7; 10 bases are shared with TRBD2. The CDR3 runs 15 residues. V trimming: 0 bases; J trimming: 3 bases; junction bases outside the gene matches: 5. Germline CDR1 DFQATT, CDR2 SNEGSKA (reference sequence).

The sample holds a few counts of this clonotype. This chain joins TRBV28 and TRBJ2-3, with 8 nucleotides matching TRBD2. J was trimmed by 8 bases and V by 1 base; bases with no gene match: 5. The length of the CDR3 is 14 residues. The germline V gene has CDR1 MDHEN and CDR2 SYDVKM. The CDR3 region has the DNA TGTGCCAGCAGTTTATATGAGCGGGAGTGTACGCAGTATTTT. This encodes CASSLYERECTQYF.

CDR3 nucleotide sequence: TGTGCCAGCAGTTTATACACAGGGCCTTCCTACGAGCAGTACTTC. It encodes CASSLYTGPSYEQYF. The chain links TRBV27 to TRBJ2-7; TRBD1 might be the D (6 bases). Trimming cost V 1 base and J 1 base, with 11 bases left between them. The germline gives CDR1 MNHEY, CDR2 SMNVEV (reference sequence). The CDR3 totals 15 residues.

The rearrangement uses TRBV12-3 or TRBV12-4 and TRBJ2-5, with D unclear. The CDR3 is made up of 14 amino acids. Trimming removed 3 bases at V and 11 bases at J, with 19 bases between. CDR3 nucleotides: TGTGCCAGCAGTTTTGGCGTAGGGATGAATGAGCAGTACTTC. Residues: CASSFGVGMNEQYF.

CDR3 in DNA: TGCAGTGCTACCGGGACAGCAGTTTACTACGAGCAGTACTTC. Residues: CSATGTAVYYEQYF. The chain is built from TRBV20-1 and TRBJ2-7; 7 bases line up with TRBD1. Germline-derived CDR1 and CDR2 are DFQATT and SNEGSKA (reference sequence). CDR3 size: 14 residues. With V trimmed by 4 bases and J by 3 bases, 9 bases remained unmatched.

CDR3 sequence (DNA): TGTGCCAGCAGTTACTGGGGACGGAGCACAGATACGCAGTATTTT. Translation gives CASSYWGRSTDTQYF. The rearrangement links TRBV6-2 or TRBV6-3 to TRBJ2-3; D tentatively reads TRBD1 or TRBD2 (5 bases each). The CDR3 is made up of 15 amino acids. CDR1 and CDR2 (germline): MNHEY, SVGEGT. Trimming shortened V by 1 base and J by 0 bases, and 8 bases separated the two germline ends.

The rearrangement uses TRBV18 and TRBJ2-3; no definite D call. CDR1 is KGHSH, CDR2 LQKENI, per germline. Trimming cost V 4 bases and J 2 bases, with 13 bases left between them. The CDR3 sequence is 15 residues long. The CDR3 loop reads CASSQSQGSTDTQYF. The CDR3 coding sequence is TGTGCCAGCTCACAGTCTCAAGGCTCCACAGATACGCAGTATTTT.

The chain carries TRBV29-1 and TRBJ2-2; TRBD2 matches at 8 bases. The germline gives CDR1 SQVTM, CDR2 ANQGSEA. With 3 bases clipped from V and 7 bases from J, the junction kept 7 bases outside the gene matches. The CDR3 is 14 residues long. The CDR3 DNA sequence: TGCAGCGTTGAGGAAGCGGGAGTTGGCGGGGAGCTGTTTTTT. This codes for CSVEEAGVGGELFF.

This clonotype was counted between two and nine times. This rearrangement joins TRBV20-1 to TRBJ2-2; D not resolved. Trimming took 6 bases from V and 6 from J, leaving 11 bases between them. In germline, CDR1 is DFQATT, CDR2 SNEGSKA (reference sequence). The CDR3 is made up of 12 amino acids. This chain's CDR3 is CSARVVSGELFF. In nucleotides, the CDR3 is TGCAGTGCCCGCGTGGTCTCCGGGGAGCTGTTTTTT.

This clonotype appeared a single time. This chain links TRBV20-1 with TRBJ2-1; TRBD2 matches at 12 bases. The CDR3 extends over 15 amino acids. V shed 5 bases and J 7 bases; nucleotides not matched to a gene: 9. The germline V gene has CDR1 DFQATT and CDR2 SNEGSKA (reference sequence). The CDR3 coding sequence is TGCAGTGCTTTACGTCCTAGCGGGAGGGGAAATGAGCAGTTCTTC. Its translation: CSALRPSGRGNEQFF.

The chain has TRBV29-1 and TRBJ1-1, with D possibly being TRBD1 (5 bases). Deletions cut 2 bases from V and 4 bases from J, with 17 bases between. The CDR3 extends over 15 amino acids. Germline lookup yields CDR1 SQVTM and CDR2 ANQGSEA. The CDR3 DNA is TGCAGCGTTGAACGCTGGGGTACAGGCGGCACTGAAGCTTTCTTT. Residues: CSVERWGTGGTEAFF.

The chain uses TRBV6-5 and TRBJ2-1; a possible D gene is TRBD1 (6 bases). The CDR3 extends over 15 amino acids. In germline, CDR1 is MNHEY, CDR2 SVGAGI. Trimming removed 2 bases at V and 5 bases at J, with 13 bases between. CDR3 coding DNA: TGTGCCAGCAGTTACGTGGGGGCTAGCAACAATGAGCAGTTCTTC. Its protein is CASSYVGASNNEQFF.

This chain links TRBV14 with TRBJ1-1; D unresolved. Germline V gene data show CDR1 as SGHDN and CDR2 as FVKESK. This CDR3 is built from 15 residues. V lost 1 base and J lost 1, with 10 bases in between. The CDR3 region is CASSQVRAKNTEAFF. In DNA, the CDR3 is TGTGCCAGCAGCCAAGTAAGGGCTAAGAACACTGAAGCTTTCTTT.

The rearrangement links TRBV3-1 to TRBJ1-1; no clear D gene. The germline V gene has CDR1 LGHDT and CDR2 YNNKEL (reference sequence). This CDR3 comprises 18 residues. With 0 bases removed from V and 1 base from J, the gap between germline ends came to 18 bases. The CDR3 spells CASSQERNWDWRNTEAFF. Written as DNA, the CDR3 is TGTGCCAGCAGCCAAGAGCGGAATTGGGATTGGAGGAACACTGAAGCTTTCTTT.

This clonotype was counted between two and nine times. The rearrangement links TRBV25-1 to TRBJ2-3; 7 bases line up with TRBD1. CDR1 is MGHDK and CDR2 is SYGVNS in the germline V gene. CDR3 length: 13 residues. Trimming cost V 6 bases and J 4 bases; bases outside gene matches: 4. The CDR3 sequence is CASSRQGPDTQYF. The CDR3 DNA sequence: TGTGCCAGCAGCCGACAGGGACCAGATACGCAGTATTTT.

V usage is TRBV12-3 or TRBV12-4 and J usage is TRBJ2-5; 10 bases map to TRBD2. V dropped 5 bases and J dropped 11; count of bases not matched to a gene: 14. This CDR3 has 15 amino acids. The CDR3 DNA follows: TGTGCCAGCAGTCCAGCGGGGGGGCTTAGGGATGAGCAGTACTTC. This codes for CASSPAGGLRDEQYF.

This sequence joins TRBV12-3 or TRBV12-4 and TRBJ2-1, with 9 bases aligning to TRBD2. The trim removed 3 bases at V and 7 bases at J, leaving 7 bases unmatched. The length of the CDR3 is 15 residues. As DNA, the CDR3 is TGTGCCAGCAGTTTCTCTAGCGGGAAGAGGAATGAGCAGTTCTTC. Amino acids: CASSFSSGKRNEQFF.